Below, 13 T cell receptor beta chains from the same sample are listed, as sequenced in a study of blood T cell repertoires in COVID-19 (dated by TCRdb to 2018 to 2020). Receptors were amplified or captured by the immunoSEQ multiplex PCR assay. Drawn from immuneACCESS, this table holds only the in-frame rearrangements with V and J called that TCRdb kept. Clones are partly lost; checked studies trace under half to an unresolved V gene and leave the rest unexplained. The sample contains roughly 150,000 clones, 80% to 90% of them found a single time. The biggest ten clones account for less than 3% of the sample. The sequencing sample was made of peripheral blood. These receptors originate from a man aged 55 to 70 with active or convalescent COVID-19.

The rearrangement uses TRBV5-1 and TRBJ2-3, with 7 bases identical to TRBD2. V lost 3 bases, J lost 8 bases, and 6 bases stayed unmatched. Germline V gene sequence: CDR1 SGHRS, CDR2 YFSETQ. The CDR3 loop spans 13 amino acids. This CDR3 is CASSSSGSATQYF. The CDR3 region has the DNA TGCGCCAGCAGCTCTAGCGGATCAGCTACGCAGTATTTT. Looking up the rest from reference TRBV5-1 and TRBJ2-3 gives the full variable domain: KAGVTQTPRYLIKTRGQQVTLSCSPISGHRSVSWYQQTPGQGLQFLFEYFSETQRNKGNFPGRFSGRQFSNSRSEMNVSTLELGDSALYLCASSSSGSATQYFGPGTRLTVL.

The CDR3 DNA sequence: TGTGCCAGCAGACCACAGGGGGGCTCTGGAAACACCATATATTTT. Its protein product is CASRPQGGSGNTIYF. The chain recombines TRBV2 with TRBJ1-3; TRBD1 aligns across 8 bases. The CDR3 has 15 residues. Germline CDR1 is SNHLY and CDR2 is FYNNEI. Trimming cost V 6 bases and J 0 bases; bases outside gene matches: 4.

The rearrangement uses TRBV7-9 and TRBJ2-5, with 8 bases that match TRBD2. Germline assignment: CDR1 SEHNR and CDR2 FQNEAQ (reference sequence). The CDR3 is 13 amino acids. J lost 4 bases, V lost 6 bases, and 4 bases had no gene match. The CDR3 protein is CASRSGSPETQYF. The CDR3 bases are TGTGCCAGCAGGAGCGGGAGTCCAGAGACCCAGTACTTC.

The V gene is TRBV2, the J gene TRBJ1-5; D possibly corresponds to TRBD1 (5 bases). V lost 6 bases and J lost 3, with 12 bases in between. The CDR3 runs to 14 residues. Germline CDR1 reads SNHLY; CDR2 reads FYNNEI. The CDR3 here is CASSLRQFNQPQHF. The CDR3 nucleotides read TGTGCCAGCAGCCTAAGACAGTTCAATCAGCCCCAGCATTTT.

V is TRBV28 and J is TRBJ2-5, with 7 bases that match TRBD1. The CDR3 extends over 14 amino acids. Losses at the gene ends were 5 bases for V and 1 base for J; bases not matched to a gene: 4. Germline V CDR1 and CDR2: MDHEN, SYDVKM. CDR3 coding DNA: TGTGCCAGCAGTGTCGGGACAGCCCAAGAGACCCAGTACTTC. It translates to CASSVGTAQETQYF.

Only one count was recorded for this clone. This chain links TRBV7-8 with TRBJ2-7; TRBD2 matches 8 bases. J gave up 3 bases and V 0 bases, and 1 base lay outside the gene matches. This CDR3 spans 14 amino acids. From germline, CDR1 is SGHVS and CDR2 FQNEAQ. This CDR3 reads CASSLAAGVYEQYF. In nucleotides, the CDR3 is TGTGCCAGCAGCTTAGCAGCGGGGGTCTACGAGCAGTACTTC.

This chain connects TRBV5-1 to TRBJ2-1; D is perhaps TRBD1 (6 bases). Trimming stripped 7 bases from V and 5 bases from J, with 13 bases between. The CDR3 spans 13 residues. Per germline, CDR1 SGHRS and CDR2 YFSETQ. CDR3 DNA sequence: TGCGCCAGCGGTATCACAGGGAACAATGAGCAGTTCTTC. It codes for CASGITGNNEQFF.

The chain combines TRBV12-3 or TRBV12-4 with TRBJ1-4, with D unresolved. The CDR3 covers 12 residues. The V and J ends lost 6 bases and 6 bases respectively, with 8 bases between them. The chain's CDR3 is CASSFRDEKLFF. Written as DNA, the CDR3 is TGTGCCAGCAGCTTCCGGGATGAAAAACTGTTTTTT.

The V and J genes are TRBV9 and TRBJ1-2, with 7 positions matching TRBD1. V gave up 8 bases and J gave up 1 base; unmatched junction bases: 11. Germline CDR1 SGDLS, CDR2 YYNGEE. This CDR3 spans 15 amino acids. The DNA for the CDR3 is TGTGCCAGGCCCGCGACAGGGCCCAATAACTATGGCTACACCTTC. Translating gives CARPATGPNNYGYTF.

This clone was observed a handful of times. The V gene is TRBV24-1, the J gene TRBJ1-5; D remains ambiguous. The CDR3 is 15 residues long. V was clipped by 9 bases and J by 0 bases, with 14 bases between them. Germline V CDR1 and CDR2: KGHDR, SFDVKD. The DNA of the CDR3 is TGTGCCACCGCGTCCGGGAGGTATAGCAATCAGCCCCAGCATTTT. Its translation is CATASGRYSNQPQHF.

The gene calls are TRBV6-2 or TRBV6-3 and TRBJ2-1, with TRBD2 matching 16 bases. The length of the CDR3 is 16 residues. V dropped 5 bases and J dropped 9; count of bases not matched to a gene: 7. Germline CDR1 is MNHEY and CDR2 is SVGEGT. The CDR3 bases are TGTGCCAGCAGTGGGCCGGGACTAGCGGGAGGGTTTGAGCAGTTCTTC. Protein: CASSGPGLAGGFEQFF.

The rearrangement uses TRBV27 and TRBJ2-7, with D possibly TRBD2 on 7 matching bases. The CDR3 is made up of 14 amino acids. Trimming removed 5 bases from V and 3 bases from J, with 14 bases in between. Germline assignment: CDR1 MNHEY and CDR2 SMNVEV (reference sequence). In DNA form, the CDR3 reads TGTGCCAGCAGTCCTCGGGGGGCCGACTACGAGCAGTACTTC. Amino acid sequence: CASSPRGADYEQYF.

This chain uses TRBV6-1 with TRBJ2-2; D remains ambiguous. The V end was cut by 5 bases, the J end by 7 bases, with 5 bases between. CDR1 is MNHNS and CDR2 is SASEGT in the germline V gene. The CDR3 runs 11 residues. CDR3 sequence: CASSLIGELFF. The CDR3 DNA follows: TGTGCCAGCAGTTTAATCGGGGAGCTGTTTTTT.